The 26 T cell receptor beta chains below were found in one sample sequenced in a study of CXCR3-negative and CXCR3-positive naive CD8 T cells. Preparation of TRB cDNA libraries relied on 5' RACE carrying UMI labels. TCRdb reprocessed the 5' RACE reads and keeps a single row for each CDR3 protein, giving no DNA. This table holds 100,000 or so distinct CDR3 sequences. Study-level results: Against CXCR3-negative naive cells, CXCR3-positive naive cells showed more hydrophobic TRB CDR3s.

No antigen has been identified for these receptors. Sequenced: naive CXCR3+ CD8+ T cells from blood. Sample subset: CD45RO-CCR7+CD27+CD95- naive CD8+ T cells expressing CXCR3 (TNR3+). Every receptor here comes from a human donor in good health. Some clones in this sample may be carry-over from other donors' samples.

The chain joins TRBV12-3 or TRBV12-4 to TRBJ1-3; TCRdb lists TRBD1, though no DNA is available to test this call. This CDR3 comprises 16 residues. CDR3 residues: CASSLPSDRSRSTIYF.

The CDR3 is CASSSPGSSNQPQHF. The chain carries TRBV7-9 and TRBJ1-5. The CDR3 is 15 amino acids. Germline loops: CDR1 SEHNR, CDR2 FQNEAQ (reference sequence).

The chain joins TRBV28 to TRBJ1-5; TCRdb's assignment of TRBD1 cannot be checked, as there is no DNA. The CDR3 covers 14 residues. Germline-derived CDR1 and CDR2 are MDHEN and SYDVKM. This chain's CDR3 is CASSRQGARQPQHF.

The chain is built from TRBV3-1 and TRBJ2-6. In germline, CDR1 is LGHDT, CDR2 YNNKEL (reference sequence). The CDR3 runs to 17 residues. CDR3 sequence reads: CASSPILQGSGANVLTF.

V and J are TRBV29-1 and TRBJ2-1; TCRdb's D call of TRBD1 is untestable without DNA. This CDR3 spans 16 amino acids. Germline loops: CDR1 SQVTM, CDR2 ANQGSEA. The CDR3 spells CSVEVAGTGAIDEQFF.

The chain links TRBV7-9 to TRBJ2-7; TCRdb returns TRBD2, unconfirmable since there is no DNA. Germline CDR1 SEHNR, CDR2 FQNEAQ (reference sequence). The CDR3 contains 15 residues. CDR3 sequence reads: CASSLGASGIYEQYF.

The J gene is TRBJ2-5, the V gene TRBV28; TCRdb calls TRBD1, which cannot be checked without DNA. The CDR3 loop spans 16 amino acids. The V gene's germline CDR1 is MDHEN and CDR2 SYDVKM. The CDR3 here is CASSLSSGGRGETQYF. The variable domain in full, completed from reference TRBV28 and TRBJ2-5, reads DVKVTQSSRYLVKRTGEKVFLECVQDMDHENMFWYRQDPGLGLRLIYFSYDVKMKEKGDIPEGYSVSREKKERFSLILESASTNQTSMYLCASSLSSGGRGETQYFGPGTRLLVL.

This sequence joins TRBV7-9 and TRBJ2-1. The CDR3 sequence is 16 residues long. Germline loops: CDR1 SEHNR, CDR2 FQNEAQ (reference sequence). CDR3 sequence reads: CASSLGYGKSYNEQFF.

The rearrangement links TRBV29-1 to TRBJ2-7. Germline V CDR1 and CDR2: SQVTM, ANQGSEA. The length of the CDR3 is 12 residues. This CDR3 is CSVLLDPYEQYF.

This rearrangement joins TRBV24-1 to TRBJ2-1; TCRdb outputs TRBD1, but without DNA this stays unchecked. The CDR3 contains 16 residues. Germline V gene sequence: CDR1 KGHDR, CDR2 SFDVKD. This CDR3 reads CATSDPSGTGNNEQFF.

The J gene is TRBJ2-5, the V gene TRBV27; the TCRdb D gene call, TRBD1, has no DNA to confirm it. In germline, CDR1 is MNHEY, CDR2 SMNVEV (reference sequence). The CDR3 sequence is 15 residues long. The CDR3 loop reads CASSTSVAPSKTQYF.

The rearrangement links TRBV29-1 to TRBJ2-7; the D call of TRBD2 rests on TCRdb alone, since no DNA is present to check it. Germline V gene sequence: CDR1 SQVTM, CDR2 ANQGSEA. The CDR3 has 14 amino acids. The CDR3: CSVEGLAGSYEQYF.

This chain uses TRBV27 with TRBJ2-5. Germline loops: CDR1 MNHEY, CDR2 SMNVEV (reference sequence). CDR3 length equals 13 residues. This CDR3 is CASSPTHRETQYF.

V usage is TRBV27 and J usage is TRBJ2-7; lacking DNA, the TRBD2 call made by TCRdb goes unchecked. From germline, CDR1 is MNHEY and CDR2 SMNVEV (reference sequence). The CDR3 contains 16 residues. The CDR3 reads CASSRELALPPYEQYF.

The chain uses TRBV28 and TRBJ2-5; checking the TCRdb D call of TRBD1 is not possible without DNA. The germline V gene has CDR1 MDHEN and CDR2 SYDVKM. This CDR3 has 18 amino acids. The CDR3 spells CASSLSLPPAGDQETQYF.

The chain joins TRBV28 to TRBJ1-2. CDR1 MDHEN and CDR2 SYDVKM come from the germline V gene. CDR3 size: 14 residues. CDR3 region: CASRPGLESYGYTF.

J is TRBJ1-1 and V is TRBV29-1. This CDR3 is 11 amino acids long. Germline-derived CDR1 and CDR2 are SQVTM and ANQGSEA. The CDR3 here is CSDLTNTEAFF. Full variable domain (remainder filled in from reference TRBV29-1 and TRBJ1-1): SAVISQKPSRDICQRGTSLTIQCQVDSQVTMMFWYRQQPGQSLTLIATANQGSEATYESGFVIDKFPISRPNLTFSTLTVSNMSPEDSSIYLCSDLTNTEAFFGQGTRLTVV.

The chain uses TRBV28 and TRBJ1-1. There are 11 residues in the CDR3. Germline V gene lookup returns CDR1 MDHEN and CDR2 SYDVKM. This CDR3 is CASRQRTEAFF.

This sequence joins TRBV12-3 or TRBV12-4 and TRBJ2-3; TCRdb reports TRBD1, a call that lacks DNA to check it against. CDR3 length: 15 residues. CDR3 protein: CASSSGDRGTDTQYF.

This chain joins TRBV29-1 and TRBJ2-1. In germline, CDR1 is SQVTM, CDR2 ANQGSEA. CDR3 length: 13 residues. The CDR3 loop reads CSVERLGYDEQFF.

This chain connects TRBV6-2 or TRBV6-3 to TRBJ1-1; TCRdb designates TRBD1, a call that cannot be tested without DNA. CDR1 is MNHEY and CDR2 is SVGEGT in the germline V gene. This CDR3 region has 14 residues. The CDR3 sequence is CASSYSTGNTEAFF.

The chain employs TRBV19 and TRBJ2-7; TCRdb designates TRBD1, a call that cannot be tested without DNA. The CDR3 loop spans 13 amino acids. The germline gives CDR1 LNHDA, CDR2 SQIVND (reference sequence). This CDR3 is CATGQGLAYEQYF.

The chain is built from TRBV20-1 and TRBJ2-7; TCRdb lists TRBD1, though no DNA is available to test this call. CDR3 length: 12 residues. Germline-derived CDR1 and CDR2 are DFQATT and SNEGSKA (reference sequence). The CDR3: CSARDTGYEQYF.

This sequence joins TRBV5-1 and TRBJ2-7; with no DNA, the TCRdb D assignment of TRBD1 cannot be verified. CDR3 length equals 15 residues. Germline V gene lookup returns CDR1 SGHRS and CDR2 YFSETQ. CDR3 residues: CASSAGLGDLYEQYF.

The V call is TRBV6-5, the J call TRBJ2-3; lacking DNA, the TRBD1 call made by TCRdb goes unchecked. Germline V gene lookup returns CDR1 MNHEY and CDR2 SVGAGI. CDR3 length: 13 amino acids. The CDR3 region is CASNAGGPDTQYF.

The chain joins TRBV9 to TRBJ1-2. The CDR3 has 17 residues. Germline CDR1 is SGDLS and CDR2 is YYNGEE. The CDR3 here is CASSVDSRGLTDDGYTF.